The 13 T cell receptor beta chains given below trace back to one sample, sequenced in a study of human T cells and chemical hapten exposure. Noted time point: patch test 1, 2 weeks after DPC sensitization. Treatment meaning: therapeutic diphenylcyclopropenone sensitization with weekly scalp DPC. TCRdb analysed the RACE reads with MiXCR anew, one entry per CDR3 protein. The profile shows just over 80,000 distinct CDR3 sequences, 9.5% to 12% of them singletons. Sample: whole blood, taken in connection with sensitization to the hapten diphenylcyclopropenone (DPC). These TCRs come from a woman between 50 and 59 years old with alopecia areata. Some clones in this sample may be carry-over from other donors' samples.

The chain has TRBV18 and TRBJ2-7; 9 bases line up with TRBD1. V lost 2 bases and J lost 7; bases outside the gene matches: 3. Germline V gives CDR1 KGHSH, CDR2 LQKENI. The CDR3 is made up of 13 amino acids. In nucleotides, the CDR3 is TGTGCCAGCTCACCAACGACAGGGGGGGAGCAGTACTTC. Its protein is CASSPTTGGEQYF.

The chain links TRBV12-3 or TRBV12-4 to TRBJ1-5; D possibly corresponds to TRBD1 (5 bases). V was pared by 3 bases and J by 7 bases, with 10 bases between. This CDR3 is built from 13 residues. In DNA, the CDR3 is TGTGCCAGCAGTTTGGACCGGGGCCAGCCCCAGCATTTT. It yields the protein CASSLDRGQPQHF.

This clonotype was observed a handful of times. The chain recombines TRBV28 with TRBJ2-7; D gene unclear. The CDR3 totals 15 residues. Deletions cut 2 bases from V and 0 bases from J, with 11 bases between. CDR1 is MDHEN and CDR2 is SYDVKM in the germline V gene. This CDR3 reads CASSLVATSSYEQYF. Here the CDR3 DNA reads TGTGCCAGCAGTTTAGTGGCGACGAGCTCCTACGAGCAGTACTTC.

The sample holds a few counts of this clonotype. The chain couples TRBV14 to TRBJ2-1; D might be TRBD1 (6 bases). The CDR3 totals 14 residues. Trimming shortened V by 1 base and J by 12 bases, and 16 bases separated the two germline ends. Germline loops: CDR1 SGHDN, CDR2 FVKESK. The CDR3 here is CASSQGKTGLGQFF. The CDR3 DNA sequence: TGTGCCAGCAGCCAAGGCAAGACAGGACTCGGGCAGTTCTTC.

The chain employs TRBV9 and TRBJ2-1; 7 bases line up with TRBD1. The V and J ends lost 3 bases and 6 bases, in that order; junction bases with no gene match: 3. Germline V CDR1 and CDR2: SGDLS, YYNGEE. The CDR3 has 13 residues. For the CDR3, the DNA is TGTGCCAGCAGCGCACAGGGGACCAATGAGCAGTTCTTC. Its translation: CASSAQGTNEQFF.

This clonotype has more than one count but fewer than ten. The V gene is TRBV13, the J gene TRBJ2-7, with 11 bases lining up with TRBD1. The V and J ends lost 5 bases and 9 bases, in that order; junction bases with no gene match: 12. The CDR3 consists of 15 residues. Germline values: CDR1 PRHDT, CDR2 FYEKMQ (reference sequence). CDR3: CASSLNRDRGIGQYF. The CDR3 DNA reads as TGTGCCAGCAGCCTCAACCGGGACAGGGGGATAGGGCAGTACTTC.

At least ten counts were recorded for this clonotype. The chain links TRBV29-1 to TRBJ2-1; weak D call: TRBD2 (5 bases). This CDR3 region has 15 residues. Germline CDR1 reads SQVTM; CDR2 reads ANQGSEA. The V gene lost 4 bases and the J gene lost 5 bases, with 18 bases spanning the gap. CDR3 sequence: CSVGRGRQANNEQFF. The CDR3 region has the DNA TGCAGCGTTGGCCGGGGTCGGCAGGCCAACAATGAGCAGTTCTTC.

In DNA, the CDR3 is TGTGCCAGCAGCCAGCGACTAGCGGGAGGGCCCGACGGGGAGCTGTTTTTT. It yields the protein CASSQRLAGGPDGELFF. The rearrangement links TRBV3-1 to TRBJ2-2; 14 positions agree with TRBD2. This CDR3 has 17 amino acids. V shed 3 bases, J shed 7 bases, and the junction held 7 bases outside the gene matches. Germline V gene data show CDR1 as LGHDT and CDR2 as YNNKEL (reference sequence).

The chain has TRBV29-1 and TRBJ2-2; D is unclear. V shed 6 bases and J shed 4 bases, with 9 bases lying between them. The germline V gene has CDR1 SQVTM and CDR2 ANQGSEA. The CDR3 runs 12 residues. The CDR3 protein is CSVAFLTGELFF. The CDR3 DNA reads TGCAGCGTCGCCTTTCTCACCGGGGAGCTGTTTTTT.

This clonotype has more than one count but fewer than ten. CDR3 protein: CASSPPGLAIFEQFF. The CDR3 bases are TGTGCCAGCAGTCCTCCGGGACTAGCTATTTTTGAGCAGTTCTTC. J is TRBJ2-1 and V is TRBV7-2; 9 bases align to TRBD2. V lost 6 bases to trimming and J lost 9 bases; unmatched junction nucleotides: 12. This CDR3 has 15 residues. CDR1 and CDR2 from the germline V gene are SGHTA and FQGNSA.

Here the CDR3 reads CASSLARPHTGSSSYEQYF. In DNA form, the CDR3 reads TGTGCCAGCAGCTTAGCTCGTCCCCATACAGGTTCGAGCTCCTACGAGCAGTACTTC. V gene TRBV7-6 combines with J gene TRBJ2-7; possibly TRBD1 for D (5 bases). Looked up from germline, CDR1 is SGHVS and CDR2 is FNYEAQ. The CDR3 has 19 residues. V lost 0 bases to trimming and J lost 0 bases, with 21 bases between them. Using reference TRBV7-6 and TRBJ2-7 for the parts outside the CDR3, the full variable domain is GAGVSQSPRYKVTKRGQDVALRCDPISGHVSLYWYRQALGQGPEFLTYFNYEAQQDKSGLPNDRFSAERPEGSISTLTIQRTEQRDSAMYRCASSLARPHTGSSSYEQYFGPGTRLTVT.

This clonotype was counted ten times or more. The chain is built from TRBV11-2 and TRBJ2-1; D tentatively fits TRBD1 or TRBD2 (5 bases each). Germline values: CDR1 SGHAT, CDR2 FQNNGV. The ends were cut back, 5 bases at V and 3 bases at J, with 17 bases in the middle. The CDR3 is 16 amino acids. The CDR3 spells CASSPLTGTHYNEQFF. The DNA for the CDR3 is TGTGCCAGCAGCCCCCTCACCGGGACCCACTACAATGAGCAGTTCTTC.

This clonotype was seen at least ten times. The gene calls are TRBV6-6 and TRBJ2-7; 8 bases agree with TRBD2. V shed 10 bases, J shed 1 base, and the junction held 12 bases outside the gene matches. This CDR3 region has 15 residues. Germline CDR1 MNHNY, CDR2 SVGAGI (reference sequence). This CDR3 reads CATSLGRGFSYEQYF. Written as DNA, the CDR3 is TGTGCCACCTCCCTCGGGAGGGGATTTTCCTACGAGCAGTACTTC.